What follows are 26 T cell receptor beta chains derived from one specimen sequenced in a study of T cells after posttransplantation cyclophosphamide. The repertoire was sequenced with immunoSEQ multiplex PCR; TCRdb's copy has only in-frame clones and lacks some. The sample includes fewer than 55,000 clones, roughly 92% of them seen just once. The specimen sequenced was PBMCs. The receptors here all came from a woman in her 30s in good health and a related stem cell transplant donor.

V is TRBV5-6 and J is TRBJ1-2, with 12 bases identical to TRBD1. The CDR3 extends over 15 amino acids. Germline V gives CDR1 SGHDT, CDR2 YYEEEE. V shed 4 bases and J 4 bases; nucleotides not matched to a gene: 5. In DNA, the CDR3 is TGTGCCAGCAGCACACCGGGACAGGGGGCCTATGGCTACACCTTC. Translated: CASSTPGQGAYGYTF.

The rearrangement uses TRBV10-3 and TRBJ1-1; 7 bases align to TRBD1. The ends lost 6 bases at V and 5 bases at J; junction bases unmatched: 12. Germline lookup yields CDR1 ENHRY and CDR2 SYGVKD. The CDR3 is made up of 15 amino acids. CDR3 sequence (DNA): TGTGCCATCAGAGTCTCCCAGGCAGGGGGTACTGAAGCTTTCTTT. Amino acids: CAIRVSQAGGTEAFF.

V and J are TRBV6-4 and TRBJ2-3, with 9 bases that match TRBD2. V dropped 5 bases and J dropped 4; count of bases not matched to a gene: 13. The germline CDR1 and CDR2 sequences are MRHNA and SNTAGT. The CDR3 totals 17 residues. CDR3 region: CASSQGAGGGAPDTQYF. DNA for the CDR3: TGTGCCAGCAGTCAAGGCGCAGGCGGGGGGGCCCCAGATACGCAGTATTTT.

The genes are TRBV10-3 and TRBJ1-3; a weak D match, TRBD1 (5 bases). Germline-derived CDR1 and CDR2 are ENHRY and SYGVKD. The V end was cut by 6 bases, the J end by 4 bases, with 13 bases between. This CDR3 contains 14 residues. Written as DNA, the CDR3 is TGTGCCATCAGGGCGGACATAAGCGGAAACACCATATATTTT. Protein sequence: CAIRADISGNTIYF.

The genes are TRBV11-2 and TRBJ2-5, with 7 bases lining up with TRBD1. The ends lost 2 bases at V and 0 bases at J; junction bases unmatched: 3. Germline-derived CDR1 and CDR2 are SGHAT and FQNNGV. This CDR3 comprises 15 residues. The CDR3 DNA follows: TGTGCCAGCAGCTTAAGGGGACAGTACCAAGAGACCCAGTACTTC. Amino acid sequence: CASSLRGQYQETQYF.

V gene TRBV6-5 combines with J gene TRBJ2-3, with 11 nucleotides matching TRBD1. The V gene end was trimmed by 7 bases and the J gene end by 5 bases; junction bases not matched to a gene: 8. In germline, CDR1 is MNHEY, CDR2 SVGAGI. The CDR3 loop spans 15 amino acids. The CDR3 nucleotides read TGTGCCAGCACCTCCCGGGACAGGGGGTTAGATACGCAGTATTTT. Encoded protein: CASTSRDRGLDTQYF.

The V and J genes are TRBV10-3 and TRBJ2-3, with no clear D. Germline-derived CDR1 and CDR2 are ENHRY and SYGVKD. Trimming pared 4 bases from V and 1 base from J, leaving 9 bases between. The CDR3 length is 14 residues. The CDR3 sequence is CAISGSRGTDTQYF. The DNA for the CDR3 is TGTGCCATCAGTGGGAGTCGGGGCACAGATACGCAGTATTTT.

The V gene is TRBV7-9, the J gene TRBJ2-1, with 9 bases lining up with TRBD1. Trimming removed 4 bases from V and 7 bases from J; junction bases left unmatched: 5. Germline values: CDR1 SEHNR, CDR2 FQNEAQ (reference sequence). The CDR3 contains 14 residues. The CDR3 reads CASSWGQGWNEQFF. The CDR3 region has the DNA TGTGCCAGCAGCTGGGGACAGGGTTGGAATGAGCAGTTCTTC.

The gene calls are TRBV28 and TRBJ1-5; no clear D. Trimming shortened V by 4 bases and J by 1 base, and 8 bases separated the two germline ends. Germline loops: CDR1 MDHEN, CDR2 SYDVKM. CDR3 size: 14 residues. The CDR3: CASSSRLSNQPQHF. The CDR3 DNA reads TGTGCCAGCAGTTCCAGGCTGAGCAATCAGCCCCAGCATTTT.

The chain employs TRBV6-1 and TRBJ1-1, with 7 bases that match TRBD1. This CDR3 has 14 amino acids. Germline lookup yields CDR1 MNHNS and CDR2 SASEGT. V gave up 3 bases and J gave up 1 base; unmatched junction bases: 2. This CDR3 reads CASSETGPNTEAFF. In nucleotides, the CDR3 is TGTGCCAGCAGTGAGACAGGGCCGAACACTGAAGCTTTCTTT.

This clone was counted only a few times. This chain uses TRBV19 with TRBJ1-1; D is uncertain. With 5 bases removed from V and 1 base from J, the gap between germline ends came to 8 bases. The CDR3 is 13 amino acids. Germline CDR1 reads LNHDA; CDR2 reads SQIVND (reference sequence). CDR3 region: CASSGPTNTEAFF. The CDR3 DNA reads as TGTGCCAGTAGTGGGCCGACGAACACTGAAGCTTTCTTT. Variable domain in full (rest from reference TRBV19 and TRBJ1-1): DGGITQSPKYLFRKEGQNVTLSCEQNLNHDAMYWYRQDPGQGLRLIYYSQIVNDFQKGDIAEGYSVSREKKESFPLTVTSAQKNPTAFYLCASSGPTNTEAFFGQGTRLTVV.

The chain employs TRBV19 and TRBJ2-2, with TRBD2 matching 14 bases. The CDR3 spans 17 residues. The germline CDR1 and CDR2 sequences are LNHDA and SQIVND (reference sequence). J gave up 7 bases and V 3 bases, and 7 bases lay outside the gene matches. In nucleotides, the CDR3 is TGTGCCAGTAGTATCCGCCGACTAGCGGGGGGGGGCGGGGAGCTGTTTTTT. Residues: CASSIRRLAGGGGELFF.

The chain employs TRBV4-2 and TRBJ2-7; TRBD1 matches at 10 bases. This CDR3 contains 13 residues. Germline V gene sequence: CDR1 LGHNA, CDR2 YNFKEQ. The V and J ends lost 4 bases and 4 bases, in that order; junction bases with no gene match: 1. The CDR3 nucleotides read TGTGCCAGCAGCCGGGACAGGGGTTACGAGCAGTACTTC. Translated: CASSRDRGYEQYF.

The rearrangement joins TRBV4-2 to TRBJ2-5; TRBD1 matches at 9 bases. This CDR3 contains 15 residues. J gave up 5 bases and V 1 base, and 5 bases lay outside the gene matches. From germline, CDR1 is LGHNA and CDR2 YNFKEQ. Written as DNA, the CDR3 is TGTGCCAGCAGCCAAGGCACAGGGGGCGTTGAGACCCAGTACTTC. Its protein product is CASSQGTGGVETQYF.

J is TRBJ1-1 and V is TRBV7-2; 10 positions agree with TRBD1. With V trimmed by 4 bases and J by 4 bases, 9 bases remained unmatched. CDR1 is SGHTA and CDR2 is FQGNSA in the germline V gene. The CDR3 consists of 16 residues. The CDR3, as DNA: TGTGCCAGCAGCTGGCCGGGACAGGGGAGAATCACTGAAGCTTTCTTT. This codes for CASSWPGQGRITEAFF. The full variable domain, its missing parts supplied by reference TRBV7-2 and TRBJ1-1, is GAGVSQSPSNKVTEKGKDVELRCDPISGHTALYWYRQSLGQGLEFLIYFQGNSAPDKSGLPSDRFSAERTGGSVSTLTIQRTQQEDSAVYLCASSWPGQGRITEAFFGQGTRLTVV.

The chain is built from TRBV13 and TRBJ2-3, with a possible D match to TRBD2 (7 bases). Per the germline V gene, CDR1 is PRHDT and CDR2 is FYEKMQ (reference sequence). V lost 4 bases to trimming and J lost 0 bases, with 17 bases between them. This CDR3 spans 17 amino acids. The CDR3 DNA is TGTGCCAGCAGCTCCTGGGTGCGGGGGCGAAGCACAGATACGCAGTATTTT. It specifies CASSSWVRGRSTDTQYF.

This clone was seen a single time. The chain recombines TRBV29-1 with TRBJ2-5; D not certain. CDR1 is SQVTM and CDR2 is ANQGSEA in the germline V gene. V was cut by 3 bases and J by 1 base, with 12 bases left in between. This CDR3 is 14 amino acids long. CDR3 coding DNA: TGCAGCGTTGACCTAGGTATCCGCCAAGAGACCCAGTACTTC. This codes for CSVDLGIRQETQYF.

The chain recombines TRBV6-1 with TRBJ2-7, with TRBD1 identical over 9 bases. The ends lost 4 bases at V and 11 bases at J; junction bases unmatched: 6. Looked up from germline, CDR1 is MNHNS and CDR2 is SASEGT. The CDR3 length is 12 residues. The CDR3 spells CASSADRGIEYF. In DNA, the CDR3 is TGTGCCAGCAGTGCGGACAGGGGTATCGAGTACTTC.

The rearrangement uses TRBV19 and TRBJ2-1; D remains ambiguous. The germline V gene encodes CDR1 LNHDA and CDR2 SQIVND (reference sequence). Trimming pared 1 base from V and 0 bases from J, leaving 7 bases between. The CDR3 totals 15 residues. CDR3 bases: TGTGCCAGTAGTATAGTGGTGAGCTCCTACAATGAGCAGTTCTTC. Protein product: CASSIVVSSYNEQFF.

The CDR3 coding sequence is TGTGCCAGCAGTCTGCTACAGGGTTCCCCTCAGCCCCAGCATTTT. It yields the protein CASSLLQGSPQPQHF. The chain recombines TRBV28 with TRBJ1-5, with TRBD1 as a possible D gene (6 bases). Trimming pared 5 bases from V and 6 bases from J, leaving 17 bases between. CDR1 and CDR2 from the germline V gene are MDHEN and SYDVKM. This CDR3 is 15 amino acids long.

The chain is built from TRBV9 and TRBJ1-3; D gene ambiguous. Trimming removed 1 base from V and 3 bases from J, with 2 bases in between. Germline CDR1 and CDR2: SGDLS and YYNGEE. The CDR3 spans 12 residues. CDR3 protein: CASSVHGNTIYF. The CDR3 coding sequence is TGTGCCAGCAGCGTACATGGAAACACCATATATTTT.

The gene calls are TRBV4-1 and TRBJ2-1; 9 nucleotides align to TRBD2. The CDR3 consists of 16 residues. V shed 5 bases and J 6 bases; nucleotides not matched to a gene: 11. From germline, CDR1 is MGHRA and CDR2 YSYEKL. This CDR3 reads CASSFESSGGGNEQFF. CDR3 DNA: TGCGCCAGCAGCTTCGAAAGTAGCGGGGGAGGCAATGAGCAGTTCTTC.

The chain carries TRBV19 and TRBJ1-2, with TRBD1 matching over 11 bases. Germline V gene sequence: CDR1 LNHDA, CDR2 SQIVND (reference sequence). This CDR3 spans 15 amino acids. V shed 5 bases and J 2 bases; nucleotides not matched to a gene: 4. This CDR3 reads CASSPRTGGNYGYTF. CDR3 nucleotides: TGTGCCAGTAGTCCTAGGACAGGGGGCAACTATGGCTACACCTTC.

This chain's CDR3 is CASSPRTGYSNQPQHF. CDR3 DNA sequence: TGCGCCAGCAGCCCTCGGACAGGTTATAGCAATCAGCCCCAGCATTTT. The chain joins TRBV4-1 to TRBJ1-5; 7 bases match TRBD1. This CDR3 comprises 16 residues. Germline assignment: CDR1 MGHRA and CDR2 YSYEKL. Trimming removed 4 bases from V and 0 bases from J; junction bases left unmatched: 6.

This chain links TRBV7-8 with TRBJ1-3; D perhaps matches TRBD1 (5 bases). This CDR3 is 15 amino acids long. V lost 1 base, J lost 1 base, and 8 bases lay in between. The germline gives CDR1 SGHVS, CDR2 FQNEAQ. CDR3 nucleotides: TGTGCCAGCAGCTTAGTCTGGACATCTGGAAACACCATATATTTT. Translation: CASSLVWTSGNTIYF.

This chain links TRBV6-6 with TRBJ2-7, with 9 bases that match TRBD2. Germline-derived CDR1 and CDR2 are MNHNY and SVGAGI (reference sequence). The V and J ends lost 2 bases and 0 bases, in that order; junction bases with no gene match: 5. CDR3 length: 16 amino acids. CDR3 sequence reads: CASSYRSGGSSYEQYF. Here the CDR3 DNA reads TGTGCCAGCAGTTACCGTAGCGGGGGAAGCTCCTACGAGCAGTACTTC.